This T cell receptor (beta chain) was identified in a study of blood T cell repertoires in COVID-19. The CDR3 is 14 amino acids. CDR1 and CDR2 from the germline V gene are KGHSH and LQKENI. V was clipped by 4 bases and J by 5 bases; unmatched bases: 6. Profiling relied on immunoSEQ multiplex PCR, and the TCRdb table lists in-frame clones only, not all of them. The sample records 300,000 to 500,000 clones, nearly 90% being singletons. Input material: PBMCs or T cells enriched from blood (not recorded which). This clonotype originated in a woman aged 40 to 50 with acute COVID-19. The chain has TRBV18 and TRBJ1-1; 8 positions agree with TRBD1. The CDR3 reads CASSLDREVTEAFF. CDR3 coding DNA: TGTGCCAGCTCACTGGACAGGGAGGTGACTGAAGCTTTCTTT.